This is a list of T cell receptor beta chains from one sample in a study of T cell repertoires in cytomegalovirus infection. TCRdb independently ran MiXCR on the reads; one entry per CDR3 protein. The sample shows roughly 300,000 distinct CDR3 sequences, about 23% of them seen only once. The sequenced material came from PBMCs. All receptors derive from a human donor in good health (CMV status not recorded). Some clones in this sample may be carry-over from other donors' samples. Both conserved end residues are part of each CDR3. The D gene is left open where the match is weak. A row's size may be missing; if present it is once, few, many or a size class.

length: 16; size: few; D: -; J: TRBJ2-7; V: TRBV6-2/TRBV6-3; CDR3: CASSFSQGIRTYEQYF; DNA: TGTGCCAGCAGTTTCTCGCAGGGGATCAGGACCTACGAGCAGTACTTC
length: 15; size: -; D: TRBD1; J: TRBJ2-4; V: TRBV29-1; CDR3: CSVSYRGWSKNIQYF; DNA: TGCAGCGTGAGCTACAGGGGTTGGTCCAAAAACATTCAGTACTTC
length: 18; size: -; D: -; J: TRBJ2-6; V: TRBV5-1; CDR3: CASSLWGLESSGANVLTF; DNA: TGCGCCAGCAGCTTGTGGGGACTTGAGAGCTCTGGGGCCAACGTCCTGACTTTC
length: 15; size: many; D: -; J: TRBJ2-1; V: TRBV7-2; CDR3: CASSLDWLSYNEQFF; DNA: TGTGCCAGCAGCTTAGATTGGTTATCCTACAATGAGCAGTTCTTC
length: 13; size: many; D: -; J: TRBJ2-5; V: TRBV20-1; CDR3: CSASLLGQETQYF; DNA: TGCAGTGCTAGCCTGCTGGGACAAGAGACCCAGTACTTC
length: 13; size: -; D: -; J: TRBJ1-2; V: TRBV14; CDR3: CASSHYNREGYTF; DNA: TGTGCCAGCAGCCATTACAACAGGGAAGGCTACACCTTC
length: 11; size: few; D: -; J: TRBJ2-3; V: TRBV20-1; CDR3: CSARRTDTQYF; DNA: TGCAGTGCTAGGCGGACAGATACGCAGTATTTT
length: 11; size: few; D: -; J: TRBJ2-5; V: TRBV19; CDR3: CASWAGETQYF; DNA: TGTGCCAGTTGGGCGGGGGAGACCCAGTACTTC
length: 14; size: few; D: TRBD1; J: TRBJ1-2; V: TRBV28; CDR3: CASSGTGSIYGYTF; DNA: TGTGCCAGCAGTGGGACAGGGTCAATCTATGGCTACACCTTC
length: 13; size: -; D: -; J: TRBJ1-2; V: TRBV27; CDR3: CASSLRDGYGYTF; DNA: TGTGCCAGCAGCCTCCGGGACGGTTATGGCTACACCTTC
length: 15; size: -; D: TRBD2; J: TRBJ2-2; V: TRBV29-1; CDR3: CSVEVSGGIRGELFF; DNA: TGCAGCGTTGAAGTTAGCGGGGGGATTCGAGGGGAGCTGTTTTTT
length: 15; size: -; D: TRBD2; J: TRBJ2-3; V: TRBV9; CDR3: CASRNSGTSRDTQYF; DNA: TGTGCCAGCAGGAATTCCGGGACTAGCAGAGATACGCAGTATTTT
length: 13; size: -; D: -; J: TRBJ2-7; V: TRBV2; CDR3: CATARTANYEQYF; DNA: TGTGCCACGGCCCGGACAGCCAACTACGAGCAGTACTTC
length: 14; size: -; D: -; J: TRBJ1-5; V: TRBV7-3; CDR3: CASSLTGRGQPQHF; DNA: TGTGCCAGCAGCTTAACGGGCCGGGGTCAGCCCCAGCATTTT
length: 16; size: -; D: TRBD1; J: TRBJ1-6; V: TRBV5-5; CDR3: CASTTLGGTGDSPLHF; DNA: TGTGCCAGCACCACACTCGGCGGGACAGGGGATTCACCCCTCCACTTT
length: 18; size: -; D: TRBD2; J: TRBJ2-5; V: TRBV7-2; CDR3: CASSFPLSVGGRRETQYF; DNA: TGTGCCAGCAGCTTTCCACTCTCTGTTGGCGGGAGACGGGAGACCCAGTACTTC
length: 14; size: -; D: -; J: TRBJ1-1; V: TRBV20-1; CDR3: CSARDKGLTDEAFF; DNA: TGCAGTGCTAGAGATAAGGGGTTGACAGATGAAGCTTTCTTT
length: 13; size: -; D: -; J: TRBJ2-3; V: TRBV7-6; CDR3: CATSGGRADTQYF; DNA: TGTGCCACCAGTGGGGGGAGAGCAGATACGCAGTATTTT
length: 15; size: -; D: -; J: TRBJ1-6; V: TRBV6-2/TRBV6-3; CDR3: CASSSAGKENSPLHF; DNA: TGTGCCAGCAGTTCCGCAGGGAAGGAGAATTCACCCCTCCACTTT
length: 15; size: -; D: -; J: TRBJ1-5; V: TRBV7-2; CDR3: CASSPLMGSGQPQHF; DNA: TGTGCCAGCAGCCCCCTGATGGGATCGGGTCAGCCCCAGCATTTT
length: 14; size: -; D: TRBD2; J: TRBJ2-3; V: TRBV5-1; CDR3: CASSVGDYTDTQYF; DNA: TGCGCCAGCAGCGTGGGGGACTACACAGATACGCAGTATTTT
length: 16; size: -; D: -; J: TRBJ2-1; V: TRBV18; CDR3: CASSPPAGGEGNEQFF; DNA: TGTGCCAGCTCACCACCTGCTGGGGGCGAGGGAAATGAGCAGTTCTTC
length: 15; size: many; D: -; J: TRBJ2-1; V: TRBV5-1; CDR3: CASSLGLSSYNEQFF; DNA: TGTGCCAGCAGCCTAGGACTCAGCTCCTACAATGAGCAGTTCTTC
length: 13; size: -; D: -; J: TRBJ2-3; V: TRBV18; CDR3: CASSPPDRGTQYF; DNA: TGTGCCAGCTCACCACCCGACCGGGGTACGCAGTATTTT
length: 11; size: few; D: -; J: TRBJ1-1; V: TRBV3-1; CDR3: CATRGGTEAFF; DNA: TGTGCCACACGCGGGGGCACTGAAGCTTTCTTT
length: 15; size: -; D: -; J: TRBJ2-5; V: TRBV6-1; CDR3: CASSEAGGGQETQYF; DNA: TGTGCCAGCAGTGAAGCGGGAGGCGGCCAAGAGACCCAGTACTTC
length: 15; size: -; D: -; J: TRBJ1-1; V: TRBV7-9; CDR3: CASSLLDRWGTEAFF; DNA: TGTGCCAGCAGCCTACTCGACAGGTGGGGCACTGAAGCTTTCTTT
length: 16; size: -; D: -; J: TRBJ1-6; V: TRBV20-1; CDR3: CSARKAARRFNSPLHF; DNA: TGCAGTGCTAGAAAGGCAGCCAGGCGGTTTAATTCACCCCTCCACTTT
length: 15; size: -; D: TRBD1; J: TRBJ2-7; V: TRBV19; CDR3: CASSSPGQRHYEQYF; DNA: TGTGCCAGTAGTAGCCCGGGACAGCGCCACTACGAGCAGTACTTC
length: 13; size: many; D: TRBD2; J: TRBJ2-7; V: TRBV6-2/TRBV6-3; CDR3: CASRLAGVREQYF; DNA: TGTGCCAGCAGGCTAGCGGGAGTCCGCGAGCAGTACTTC
length: 11; size: -; D: -; J: TRBJ1-1; V: TRBV28; CDR3: CASSWGGEAFF; DNA: TGTGCCAGCAGTTGGGGAGGTGAAGCTTTCTTT
length: 14; size: many; D: -; J: TRBJ2-3; V: TRBV6-1; CDR3: CASSESGSTDTQYF; DNA: TGTGCCAGCAGTGAAAGCGGGAGCACAGATACGCAGTATTTT
length: 16; size: -; D: TRBD1; J: TRBJ2-7; V: TRBV28; CDR3: CASRRLTGAIVYEQYF; DNA: TGTGCCAGCAGGAGATTGACAGGGGCGATCGTATACGAGCAGTACTTC
length: 13; size: few; D: -; J: TRBJ1-5; V: TRBV25-1; CDR3: CASSEPGEKPQHF; DNA: TGTGCCAGCAGTGAACCCGGGGAAAAGCCCCAGCATTTT
length: 18; size: many; D: TRBD1; J: TRBJ2-5; V: TRBV6-6; CDR3: CASSYSFLMGTGKETQYF; DNA: TGTGCCAGCAGTTACTCGTTTCTAATGGGGACAGGAAAAGAGACCCAGTACTTC
length: 13; size: -; D: -; J: TRBJ1-1; V: TRBV19; CDR3: CASYPREYTEAFF; DNA: TGTGCCAGCTATCCCAGGGAGTACACTGAAGCTTTCTTT
length: 13; size: many; D: -; J: TRBJ1-6; V: TRBV7-3; CDR3: CASSQISNSPLHF; DNA: TGTGCCAGCAGCCAAATAAGCAATTCACCCCTCCACTTT
length: 14; size: few; D: -; J: TRBJ1-4; V: TRBV20-1; CDR3: CSAITGTGNEKLFF; DNA: TGCAGTGCTATCACCGGGACCGGTAATGAAAAACTGTTTTTT